Here is one T cell receptor beta chain with its context. The data originate from a study of blood T cell repertoires in COVID-19. Study information: Specimens from acute and convalescent COVID-19 originated in the United States, Italy and Spain. Sources were T cells, B-cell-depleted T cells, or PBMCs; the material itself was cDNA or gDNA.

Authors' methods: Reference gene primer amplification in the assay estimated nucleated cell counts. The table came from immunoSEQ multiplex PCR; TCRdb's copy has only in-frame clones and leaves some out. From that table come the V and J calls and clone size; the DNA was used to work out D and trimming. The sample includes 65,000 to 70,000 clones, approximately 79% of them seen just once. V was cut by 1 base and J by 8 bases, with 8 bases left in between. The CDR3 totals 13 residues. In germline, CDR1 is KGHSH, CDR2 LQKENI. The rearrangement links TRBV18 to TRBJ2-2; D is undetermined. Sample: peripheral blood. The sequence came from a man at least 80 years old with active COVID-19. The CDR3 DNA follows: TGTGCCAGCTCACCACAAGATCTAGGGGAGCTGTTTTTT. Translation: CASSPQDLGELFF. Full variable domain (remainder filled in from reference TRBV18 and TRBJ2-2): NAGVMQNPRHLVRRRGQEARLRCSPMKGHSHVYWYRQLPEEGLKFMVYLQKENIIDESGMPKERFSAEFPKEGPSILRIQQVVRGDSAAYFCASSPQDLGELFFGEGSRLTVL.